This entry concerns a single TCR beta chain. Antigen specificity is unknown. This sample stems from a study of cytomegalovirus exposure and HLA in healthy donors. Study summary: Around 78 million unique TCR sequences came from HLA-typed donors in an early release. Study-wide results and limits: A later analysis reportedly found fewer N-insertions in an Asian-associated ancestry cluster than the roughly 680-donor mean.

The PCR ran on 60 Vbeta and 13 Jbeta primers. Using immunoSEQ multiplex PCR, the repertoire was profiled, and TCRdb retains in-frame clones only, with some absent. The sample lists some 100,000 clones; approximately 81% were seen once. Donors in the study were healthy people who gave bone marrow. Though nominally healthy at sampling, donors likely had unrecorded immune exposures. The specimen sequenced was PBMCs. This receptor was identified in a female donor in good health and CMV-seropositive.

The CDR3 nucleotides read TGTGCCAGCAGCTCCAGGGCGGCTAGCGGGAAGGGCGGGGAGCTGTTTTTT. It specifies CASSSRAASGKGGELFF. J is TRBJ2-2 and V is TRBV7-2, with 9 bases lining up with TRBD2. The junction had 13 bases not matched to a gene; V was cut back by 4 bases and J by 7 bases. CDR3 length: 17 residues. Looked up from germline, CDR1 is SGHTA and CDR2 is FQGNSA.